This T cell receptor beta chain stems from a study of blood T cell repertoires in COVID-19. About the research overall: The samples span acute and convalescent COVID-19 from the United States, Italy and Spain. T cells, B-cell-depleted T cells, or PBMCs provided the cDNA or gDNA that served as material.

In the original processing: Nucleated cell number was recorded as an estimate derived from reference gene primer amplification. Generated by immunoSEQ multiplex PCR, the TCRdb table keeps only in-frame clones and is missing some. Clone size and V and J calls were adopted from that table, with D and trimming inferred from the DNA. The sample yields more than 150,000 clones, around 80% seen once. This sequence originates from a man aged 25-45 years with active or convalescent COVID-19. The sequenced material came from peripheral blood.

CDR3 sequence (DNA): TGCGCCAGCAGCTTGGCCCCGGGACAGGAGTACGAGCAGTACTTC. It encodes CASSLAPGQEYEQYF. This sequence joins TRBV5-1 and TRBJ2-7; 8 bases are shared with TRBD1. V shed 0 bases and J 4 bases; nucleotides not matched to a gene: 6. This CDR3 is 15 amino acids long. Germline V CDR1 and CDR2: SGHRS, YFSETQ.